The source of this TCR beta chain is a study of blood T cell repertoires in COVID-19. Overall study context: Both acute and convalescent COVID-19 samples were obtained from the United States, Italy and Spain. PBMCs, B-cell-depleted T cells, or T cells provided the cDNA or gDNA that made up the material.

Enrollment of patients from Seattle took place during active infection, with longitudinal follow-up. Profiled with immunoSEQ multiplex PCR; TCRdb holds only in-frame clones, not every one. In the table there are under 250,000 clones, 86% of which are singletons. Looked up from germline, CDR1 is LGHDT and CDR2 is YNNKEL (reference sequence). The CDR3 consists of 18 residues. Trimming cost V 2 bases and J 3 bases; bases outside gene matches: 13. Sequencing was done on a sample of peripheral blood. This TCR was recovered from a woman aged 80 or older with COVID-19, enrolled during active disease. The gene calls are TRBV3-1 (or the pseudogene TRBV3-2) and TRBJ2-5, with 9 bases fitting TRBD2. The CDR3 bases are TGTGCCAGCAGCCAACCTATGCTAGCGGGGCATGGAGAAGAGACCCAGTACTTC. It is translated as CASSQPMLAGHGEETQYF.